These 20 T cell receptor beta chains share one sample of origin, sequenced in a study of T cells in Graves' hyperthyroidism and ophthalmopathy. TCR beta CDR3 regions were amplified from RNA transcripts. First-round RT-PCR with HTBI primers amplified the TCR CDR3 region. Each CDR3 protein is one row after TCRdb ran MiXCR on the multiplex PCR reads. The sample lists some 770,000 distinct CDR3 sequences; about 15% were seen once. The specimen was blood. These receptors were taken from a man younger than 35 with Graves' hyperthyroidism.

For the CDR3, the DNA is TGTGCCAGCAGAACGACGGACATTGGGCCTGAAGCTTTCTTT. Protein sequence: CASRTTDIGPEAFF. The gene calls are TRBV27 and TRBJ1-1; D perhaps matches TRBD1 (5 bases). The CDR3 spans 14 residues. In germline, CDR1 is MNHEY, CDR2 SMNVEV (reference sequence). V gave up 6 bases and J gave up 6 bases, with 17 bases separating them.

In the case of this clonotype: A read error may explain this, as a much larger clone is one base away. The gene calls are TRBV2 and TRBJ1-5, with D unresolved. CDR1 and CDR2 from the germline V gene are SNHLY and FYNNEI. The CDR3 has 16 residues. V dropped 2 bases and J dropped 2 bases, with 13 bases sitting between them. CDR3 sequence (DNA): TGTGCCAGCAGTGAACCCGTAGAGAGCGGCAATCAGCCCCAGCATTTT. This codes for CASSEPVESGNQPQHF. The full variable domain, in which reference TRBV2 and TRBJ1-5 provide the parts outside the CDR3, is EPEVTQTPSHQVTQMGQEVILRCVPISNHLYFYWYRQILGQKVEFLVSFYNNEISEKSEIFDDQFSVERPDGSNFTLKIRSTKLEDSAMYFCASSEPVESGNQPQHFGDGTRLSIL.

This clonotype occurred many times. The chain has TRBV7-9 and TRBJ1-1, with a possible D match to TRBD1 (5 bases). V was clipped by 2 bases and J by 4 bases, with 11 bases between them. The CDR3 extends over 14 amino acids. From germline, CDR1 is SEHNR and CDR2 FQNEAQ (reference sequence). This CDR3 is CASSLQGIGTEAFF. The CDR3 region has the DNA TGTGCCAGCAGCTTACAGGGAATAGGCACTGAAGCTTTCTTT.

This clonotype was found many times. The J gene is TRBJ1-5, the V gene TRBV12-3 or TRBV12-4; 12 bases align to TRBD1. The J segment lost 5 bases and the V segment lost 7 bases, leaving 6 bases of the junction unmatched. This CDR3 spans 15 amino acids. This CDR3 is CASTWGQGADQPQHF. The CDR3 nucleotides read TGTGCCAGCACCTGGGGACAGGGGGCAGATCAGCCCCAGCATTTT.

This clonotype was seen repeatedly, ten times or more. The chain is built from TRBV29-1 and TRBJ2-1, with a weak D call TRBD1 (6 bases). The V end was cut by 1 base, the J end by 9 bases, with 13 bases between. This CDR3 has 13 amino acids. Germline V gene lookup returns CDR1 SQVTM and CDR2 ANQGSEA. The CDR3 loop reads CSVEASRGSEQFF. In DNA form, the CDR3 reads TGCAGCGTTGAAGCTTCCAGGGGATCTGAGCAGTTCTTC.

The V call is TRBV9, the J call TRBJ2-1, with 15 bases fitting TRBD2. Germline V gene sequence: CDR1 SGDLS, CDR2 YYNGEE. V was clipped by 4 bases and J by 8 bases; unmatched bases: 7. This CDR3 spans 16 amino acids. The CDR3 spells CASSPWTSGRADEQFF. The CDR3 DNA reads as TGTGCCAGCAGCCCGTGGACTAGCGGGAGGGCGGATGAGCAGTTCTTC.

The J gene is TRBJ2-7, the V gene TRBV30, with TRBD1 matching over 12 bases. Germline V gene sequence: CDR1 GTSNPN, CDR2 SVGIG (reference sequence). The CDR3 runs to 15 residues. V shed 2 bases, J shed 7 bases, and the junction held 9 bases outside the gene matches. The CDR3 protein is CAWSPPGQGAREQYF. In DNA, the CDR3 is TGTGCCTGGAGTCCACCGGGACAGGGGGCGCGGGAGCAGTACTTC.

The chain has TRBV11-3 and TRBJ2-2, with D unresolved. Deletions cut 1 base from V and 3 bases from J, with 12 bases between. This CDR3 is built from 16 residues. Germline V CDR1 and CDR2: SGHNT, YENEEA. CDR3 in amino acids: CASSLVGSIDTGELFF. CDR3 bases: TGTGCCAGCAGCTTAGTTGGCAGCATAGACACCGGGGAGCTGTTTTTT.

The chain has TRBV9 and TRBJ2-5, with a tentative D call TRBD1 (6 bases). CDR3 size: 16 residues. The V gene's germline CDR1 is SGDLS and CDR2 YYNGEE. The germline V and J ends were trimmed by 1 base and 4 bases, with 17 bases remaining between them. CDR3 nucleotide sequence: TGTGCCAGCAGCGTATCGTCAGGGGTCGGGCGAGAGACCCAGTACTTC. Translated, it gives CASSVSSGVGRETQYF.

This clonotype has at least ten counts. The chain links TRBV18 to TRBJ2-1; D might be TRBD1 (6 bases). CDR1 KGHSH and CDR2 LQKENI come from the germline V gene. V gave up 6 bases and J gave up 5 bases, with 14 bases separating them. The CDR3 totals 14 residues. The CDR3 spells CASSRDNTDNEQFF. For the CDR3, the DNA is TGTGCCAGCTCTCGGGACAACACCGACAATGAGCAGTTCTTC.

This clonotype occurred a few times. The gene calls are TRBV7-9 and TRBJ2-7; D uncertain. This CDR3 is built from 11 residues. CDR1 SEHNR and CDR2 FQNEAQ come from the germline V gene (reference sequence). V lost 5 bases, J lost 4 bases, and 6 bases lay in between. CDR3 sequence: CASSIRYEQYF. CDR3 DNA sequence: TGTGCCAGCAGCATAAGATACGAGCAGTACTTC.

This clonotype was seen repeatedly, ten times or more. The rearrangement joins TRBV28 to TRBJ1-1; no firm D call. The V and J ends lost 4 bases and 7 bases respectively, with 10 bases between them. CDR1 and CDR2 from the germline V gene are MDHEN and SYDVKM. CDR3 size: 12 residues. CDR3 sequence reads: CASSSGRIEAFF. CDR3 sequence (DNA): TGTGCCAGCAGTTCCGGACGGATTGAAGCTTTCTTT.

The chain is built from TRBV28 and TRBJ1-1; D possibly corresponds to TRBD1 (5 bases). CDR1 MDHEN and CDR2 SYDVKM come from the germline V gene. This CDR3 contains 14 residues. V was pared by 11 bases and J by 8 bases, with 24 bases between. The CDR3 is CAGSSGTARPEAFF. For the CDR3, the DNA is TGTGCCGGGTCCTCCGGGACGGCCCGCCCCGAAGCTTTCTTT.

In its sample, this clonotype was seen many times. V usage is TRBV28 and J usage is TRBJ1-1; D is undetermined. Germline values: CDR1 MDHEN, CDR2 SYDVKM. This CDR3 has 13 residues. V lost 5 bases and J 5 bases, leaving 12 bases between the germline ends. This chain's CDR3 is CASSQTAFTEAFF. The CDR3 DNA reads TGTGCCAGCAGTCAGACTGCTTTTACTGAAGCTTTCTTT.

This clonotype was observed at least ten times. This rearrangement joins TRBV20-1 to TRBJ2-7; possible D gene TRBD2, 6 bases. With 5 bases removed from V and 4 bases from J, the gap between germline ends came to 21 bases. The CDR3 consists of 15 residues. The germline gives CDR1 DFQATT, CDR2 SNEGSKA (reference sequence). CDR3 sequence reads: CSAEGPGTDTYEQYF. Here the CDR3 DNA reads TGCAGTGCTGAGGGACCCGGGACTGACACTTACGAGCAGTACTTC.

The chain recombines TRBV28 with TRBJ1-5; D unclear. Germline CDR1 is MDHEN and CDR2 is SYDVKM. The CDR3 contains 12 residues. With 6 bases removed from V and 6 bases from J, the gap between germline ends came to 9 bases. DNA of the CDR3: TGTGCCAGCAGGGCGGGCAGTCAGCCCCAGCATTTT. This encodes CASRAGSQPQHF.

V and J are TRBV4-3 and TRBJ1-5; D is unclear. The CDR3 sequence is 13 residues long. CDR1 is LGHNA and CDR2 is YSLEER in the germline V gene. With 2 bases removed from V and 4 bases from J, the gap between germline ends came to 6 bases. The CDR3 sequence: CASSQQENQPQHF. The CDR3 DNA reads as TGCGCCAGCAGCCAACAGGAAAATCAGCCCCAGCATTTT.

V and J are TRBV6-1 and TRBJ1-2; TRBD1 might be the D (5 bases). The germline gives CDR1 MNHNS, CDR2 SASEGT. The germline V and J ends were trimmed by 5 bases and 4 bases, with 11 bases remaining between them. This CDR3 has 13 residues. The CDR3 DNA follows: TGTGCCAGCAGTCCAGGTGACAGCTATGGCTACACCTTC. Encoded protein: CASSPGDSYGYTF.

This clonotype appeared a few times. The chain combines TRBV27 with TRBJ2-3; 7 bases match TRBD1. Germline CDR1 is MNHEY and CDR2 is SMNVEV (reference sequence). Unmatched junction bases numbered 5, after V lost 5 bases and J lost 9 bases. This CDR3 spans 12 amino acids. The CDR3 spells CASSPRQGTQYF. The DNA of the CDR3 is TGTGCCAGCAGTCCTAGACAGGGCACGCAGTATTTT.

The chain carries TRBV28 and TRBJ2-1; 8 nucleotides agree with TRBD1. Germline values: CDR1 MDHEN, CDR2 SYDVKM. J was trimmed by 9 bases and V by 6 bases; bases with no gene match: 10. This CDR3 contains 14 residues. CDR3 loop: CASRPGTGVSEQFF. CDR3 DNA sequence: TGTGCCAGCAGGCCCGGGACAGGTGTTTCTGAGCAGTTCTTC.